The next 22 T cell receptor beta chains were all read from a single sample in a study of T cells after posttransplantation cyclophosphamide. TCRdb keeps only in-frame clones here, not all; method: immunoSEQ multiplex PCR. The sample records about 10,000 clones, nearly 99% being singletons. Sequenced sample: naive CD8+ T cells sorted from PBMCs. The source of these receptors is a man in his fifties or sixties in good health, CMV-negative, and a related stem cell transplant donor.

This chain links TRBV7-9 with TRBJ2-7; 8 bases fit TRBD1. V lost 5 bases to trimming and J lost 6 bases; unmatched junction nucleotides: 12. CDR1 SEHNR and CDR2 FQNEAQ come from the germline V gene (reference sequence). This CDR3 has 15 amino acids. CDR3 amino acids: CASSTTTGVYVEQYF. CDR3 in DNA: TGTGCCAGCAGCACAACGACAGGGGTGTACGTCGAGCAGTACTTC.

J is TRBJ2-5 and V is TRBV19; TRBD1 matches 9 bases. Matching the DNA end better, TRBJ2-7 makes the J call doubtful. The CDR3 sequence is 14 residues long. From germline, CDR1 is LNHDA and CDR2 SQIVND (reference sequence). The CDR3 region has the DNA TGTGCCAGTAGTTTCGGGACAGGGACCTACGAGCAGTACTTC. This sequence encodes CASSFGTGTYEQYF.

The J gene is TRBJ2-5, the V gene TRBV5-1; 12 positions agree with TRBD1. Unmatched junction bases numbered 5, after V lost 0 bases and J lost 5 bases. Germline V lookup: CDR1 SGHRS, CDR2 YFSETQ. This CDR3 is built from 16 residues. CDR3 sequence reads: CASSLVGQGAGETQYF. The CDR3 bases are TGCGCCAGCAGCTTGGTGGGACAGGGGGCAGGGGAGACCCAGTACTTC.

The chain employs TRBV27 and TRBJ1-2, with unresolved D. V was shortened by 5 bases and J by 0 bases, with 13 bases between the two germline ends. This CDR3 has 15 residues. CDR1 is MNHEY and CDR2 is SMNVEV in the germline V gene (reference sequence). CDR3 bases: TGTGCCAGCAGTCTCATTGCCGGGACTAACTATGGCTACACCTTC. It yields the protein CASSLIAGTNYGYTF.

V usage is TRBV2 and J usage is TRBJ2-1, with a weak D call TRBD1 (6 bases). This CDR3 contains 17 residues. Germline V gene data show CDR1 as SNHLY and CDR2 as FYNNEI. V lost 3 bases, J lost 7 bases, and 22 bases lay in between. The DNA for the CDR3 is TGTGCCAGCAGTGACCTTACTAACAGGGCCCAGGCGAATGAGCAGTTCTTC. Its protein is CASSDLTNRAQANEQFF.

The gene calls are TRBV27 and TRBJ2-1, with a tentative D call TRBD1 (6 bases). Between the trimmed V and J ends, which lost 9 bases and 6 bases, there was a span of 12 bases. CDR1 is MNHEY, CDR2 SMNVEV, per germline (reference sequence). The CDR3 is 12 amino acids. The CDR3, as DNA: TGTGCCAGTCGTACAGGGAGCAATGAGCAGTTCTTC. As protein: CASRTGSNEQFF.

J is TRBJ2-1 and V is TRBV7-7; 10 nucleotides agree with TRBD2. The germline CDR1 and CDR2 sequences are SSHAT and FNYEAQ (reference sequence). The V segment lost 1 base and the J segment 8 bases; nucleotides outside the gene matches: 5. The CDR3 covers 15 residues. The CDR3 reads CASSLEAGGFDEQFF. The CDR3 coding sequence is TGTGCCAGCAGCTTAGAAGCGGGGGGGTTCGATGAGCAGTTCTTC.

The rearrangement joins TRBV12-5 to TRBJ2-7, with TRBD1 as a possible D gene (6 bases). From germline, CDR1 is LGHNT and CDR2 FRNRAP. The V end lost 2 bases, the J end lost 5 bases, and 16 bases lay between the germline ends. This CDR3 is built from 15 residues. The CDR3 DNA sequence: TGTGCTAGTGGTTTGTCTGGGGGCATGAGGAACGAGCAGTACTTC. Its protein is CASGLSGGMRNEQYF. Looking up the rest from reference TRBV12-5 and TRBJ2-7 gives the full variable domain: DARVTQTPRHKVTEMGQEVTMRCQPILGHNTVFWYRQTMMQGLELLAYFRNRAPLDDSGMPKDRFSAEMPDATLATLKIQPSEPRDSAVYFCASGLSGGMRNEQYFGPGTRLTVT.

CDR3 amino acids: CASSYNLRDTQYF. The CDR3, as DNA: TGCGCCAGCAGCTACAACCTGCGGGATACGCAGTATTTT. This chain links TRBV5-1 with TRBJ2-3; D is undetermined. Trimming left V 3 bases short and J 6 bases short, with 11 bases between. This CDR3 spans 13 amino acids. CDR1 SGHRS and CDR2 YFSETQ come from the germline V gene. Using reference TRBV5-1 and TRBJ2-3 for the parts outside the CDR3, the full variable domain is KAGVTQTPRYLIKTRGQQVTLSCSPISGHRSVSWYQQTPGQGLQFLFEYFSETQRNKGNFPGRFSGRQFSNSRSEMNVSTLELGDSALYLCASSYNLRDTQYFGPGTRLTVL.

The gene calls are TRBV7-6 and TRBJ1-5; TRBD1 matches 8 bases. With V trimmed by 5 bases and J by 2 bases, 11 bases remained unmatched. Germline V gene sequence: CDR1 SGHVS, CDR2 FNYEAQ. CDR3 length: 17 residues. CDR3 nucleotides: TGTGCCAGCAGCCCGGGACAGGCGCGCTGGGGCAATCAGCCCCAGCATTTT. Protein sequence: CASSPGQARWGNQPQHF.

This clone was detected only once. The chain uses TRBV19 and TRBJ2-7, with a tentative D call TRBD2 (5 bases). Germline values: CDR1 LNHDA, CDR2 SQIVND (reference sequence). This CDR3 region has 13 residues. The V end was cut by 5 bases, the J end by 0 bases, with 8 bases between. The CDR3 DNA reads TGTGCCAGTAGTGCGGACTCCTCCTACGAGCAGTACTTC. Translated: CASSADSSYEQYF.

V is TRBV6-1 and J is TRBJ2-7, with 7 nucleotides matching TRBD1. The germline V gene encodes CDR1 MNHNS and CDR2 SASEGT. Trimming took 3 bases from V and 9 from J; bases not matched to a gene: 20. This CDR3 is 17 amino acids long. The CDR3 loop reads CASSDRTGSLAFTGQYF. As DNA, the CDR3 is TGTGCCAGCAGTGACCGGACAGGCAGCCTCGCCTTTACTGGGCAGTACTTC.

This clone has just one count. V gene TRBV7-9 combines with J gene TRBJ2-5; D is uncertain. V lost 0 bases, J lost 3 bases, and 11 bases lay in between. Germline V gene lookup returns CDR1 SEHNR and CDR2 FQNEAQ (reference sequence). CDR3 length equals 15 residues. CDR3 sequence: CASSLAGAHEETQYF. CDR3 nucleotides: TGTGCCAGCAGCTTAGCCGGAGCACACGAAGAGACCCAGTACTTC.

The genes are TRBV4-1 and TRBJ2-1; perhaps TRBD1 as D (6 bases). V lost 4 bases and J 5 bases, leaving 15 bases between the germline ends. The CDR3 is made up of 15 amino acids. The germline CDR1 and CDR2 sequences are MGHRA and YSYEKL. The CDR3 DNA sequence: TGCGCCAGCAGCCTTGCTGGGGGCGGAAACAATGAGCAGTTCTTC. This translates into CASSLAGGGNNEQFF.

The gene calls are TRBV28 and TRBJ2-2, with TRBD1 matching 7 bases. CDR1 and CDR2 (germline): MDHEN, SYDVKM. After removal of 2 bases from V and 9 bases from J, the junction contained 3 bases not matched to a gene. CDR3 length: 13 amino acids. The CDR3 sequence: CASSLRGPRELFF. CDR3 nucleotides: TGTGCCAGCAGTTTAAGGGGGCCCCGGGAGCTGTTTTTT.

The chain recombines TRBV14 with TRBJ2-1; perhaps TRBD1 as D (5 bases). Germline V gives CDR1 SGHDN, CDR2 FVKESK. Trimming stripped 4 bases from V and 10 bases from J, with 17 bases between. This CDR3 is 14 amino acids long. The CDR3 sequence is CASSLRFPQGEQFF. The CDR3 DNA sequence: TGTGCCAGCAGCCTCCGTTTCCCCCAGGGCGAGCAGTTCTTC.

Turning to this clone: The germline gene is not matched at one end of the junction; a read error may be the cause. The rearrangement uses TRBV19 and TRBJ2-7; D gene uncertain. The CDR3 consists of 13 residues. Germline CDR1 is LNHDA and CDR2 is SQIVND (reference sequence). CDR3 amino acids: CVSSIGLGYEQYF. CDR3 coding DNA: TGTGTCAGTAGTATAGGGCTTGGCTACGAGCAGTACTTC.

The J gene is TRBJ1-2, the V gene TRBV19; D is unresolved. V lost 3 bases and J lost 2, with 13 bases in between. Germline V gene data show CDR1 as LNHDA and CDR2 as SQIVND (reference sequence). The CDR3 loop spans 15 amino acids. CDR3 coding DNA: TGTGCCAGTAGTATCTTCCAGGAAACAAACTATGGCTACACCTTC. The encoded protein is CASSIFQETNYGYTF.

This clone appeared once. This chain joins TRBV6-1 and TRBJ1-5; 7 nucleotides line up with TRBD1. Looked up from germline, CDR1 is MNHNS and CDR2 is SASEGT. The CDR3 contains 14 residues. J gave up 4 bases and V 6 bases, and 6 bases lay outside the gene matches. The CDR3: CASSGDSLNQPQHF. In nucleotides, the CDR3 is TGTGCCAGCAGCGGGGACAGTCTTAATCAGCCCCAGCATTTT.

The chain links TRBV7-6 to TRBJ1-3; unclear D gene. V was clipped by 5 bases and J by 3 bases, with 17 bases between them. This CDR3 spans 16 amino acids. Germline V lookup: CDR1 SGHVS, CDR2 FNYEAQ. In DNA, the CDR3 is TGTGCCAGCAGCCCGACCCCCGAGGGCGGTGGAAACACCATATATTTT. Encoded protein: CASSPTPEGGGNTIYF.

The V call is TRBV4-1, the J call TRBJ1-4; D not certain. V gave up 1 base and J gave up 7 bases, with 19 bases separating them. Germline CDR1 reads MGHRA; CDR2 reads YSYEKL. The CDR3 loop spans 17 amino acids. The CDR3 sequence: CASSQARAGVSSEKLFF. The CDR3 nucleotides read TGCGCCAGCAGCCAAGCTCGTGCCGGGGTGAGTAGTGAAAAACTGTTTTTT.

V gene TRBV10-3 combines with J gene TRBJ1-2; D is perhaps TRBD1 (6 bases). Trimming removed 7 bases at V and 5 bases at J, with 17 bases between. Germline-derived CDR1 and CDR2 are ENHRY and SYGVKD. The CDR3 length is 14 residues. DNA for the CDR3: TGTGCCATCATGGGCCGGGGGGCCGATTATGGCTACACCTTC. Translating gives CAIMGRGADYGYTF.